Below, one TCR beta chain is given with its context. This clonotype was picked up many times. Its antigen is currently not known. Per-base qualities were not stored, and no clone one base away is much larger. The data derive from a study of T cells in Graves' hyperthyroidism and ophthalmopathy (dated by TCRdb to the late 2010s). Regarding the complete study: Peripheral blood was collected at initial diagnosis, before any treatment. To identify distinguishing TCR V-J signatures, a discovery cohort of 100 patients was used, comprising fewer than 45 with Graves' ophthalmopathy and roughly 60 with stable Graves' hyperthyroidism. Prospective prediction of ophthalmopathy was tested in an independent validation cohort consisting of some 20 hyperthyroidism patients and more than 15 patients who later progressed to ophthalmopathy. For training and testing, the 100 or so patients in the discovery cohort were randomly divided in a 7:3 ratio. Thyroid tissue and blood T-cell repertoires from about six Graves' hyperthyroidism patients were also compared in the study. After blood sampling, hyperthyroidism patients were treated with methimazole at a starting dose of 30 mg daily, and ophthalmopathy patients were treated with high-dose intravenous methylprednisolone. TCR Vbeta CDR3 sequencing of approximately 140 peripheral blood samples (over 40 ophthalmopathy, roughly 74 hyperthyroidism and about 17 progressor patients) is reported in the paper. Findings and caveats that apply to the study as a whole: Most expanded thyroid clonotypes (frequency above 0.001) were also detected in blood, a finding suggesting that blood repertoires may reflect thyroid immune responses. In validation, progression to ophthalmopathy was predicted by the model with roughly 69% sensitivity and under 85% specificity, a median of around 5.9 months before onset. No statistical method was used to fix the sample size in advance, and group allocation was not hidden from the investigators. Ophthalmopathy was separated from stable hyperthyroidism by a 13 V-J signature model, with just over 85% sensitivity and approximately 81% specificity obtained in cross-validation and 80%/75% obtained in testing.

The hyperthyroidism patients were between 18 and 65 years old and newly diagnosed, with a disease duration of less than 2 months. Exclusion was applied to patients with uncontrolled infections, other autoimmune diseases, pregnancy or lactation. Clinical symptoms, serum thyroxine and TRAb, thyroid ultrasound, and orbital computed tomography formed the basis for the diagnoses. Blood from progressor patients was drawn when they were first diagnosed with hyperthyroidism, before any ophthalmopathy symptoms appeared. PBMCs were separated from 8 to 10 ml of fresh peripheral blood using Ficoll-Paque density gradient centrifugation. Patients classed as progressors first received a Graves' hyperthyroidism diagnosis and then went on to develop ophthalmopathy during follow-up. Total RNA was extracted using Trizol reagent, and RNA quality was assessed on an Agilent 2100 Bioanalyzer. The TCR beta CDR3 regions were amplified from RNA transcripts. The first round of RT-PCR for the TCR CDR3 was performed with the HTBI primer set and the Qiagen OneStep RT-PCR kit. Libraries were constructed in a second round of multiplex PCR, after which size selection and purification were performed. The libraries were sequenced on an Illumina HiSeq2000 using paired-end 100 bp reads. In the original analysis: SOAPnuke was used to process the raw data, throwing out any read that contained adapters or uncalled bases, had a mean Phred below 15, or lacked an exact constant-primer or identifier match. High-quality paired reads were merged with COPE v1.2.5, and unique nucleotide sequences were defined as clonotypes. MiTCR v1.1 was used to align the clonotypes against IMGT TRBV, TRBD and TRBJ reference segments. Only V-J combinations with frequency above 0.0001, covering 99.2% of repertoires, were analysed. The TCS score was defined as the ratio of F50 (clonal expansion) to E x V (chaos), calculated using BLOSUM62-based TCRdist between CDR3 peptides within each V-J. Welch's t-statistics and random forest reduced fewer than 550 V-J features to roughly 13, which were used in a naive Bayes classifier (R e1071). TCRdb reprocessing: public reads trimmed at Q25 with fastp, clones called with MiXCR, in-frame beta chains kept. Rows matching on CDR3 protein sequence are summarized as one entry with the most common DNA and genes. The V and J calls follow TCRdb's processing rather than the paper's. The sample table shows about 160,000 distinct CDR3 sequences, and roughly 10% are seen once. The ten biggest clones cover roughly a fifth of the sample.

CDR1 is given as DFQATT and CDR2 as SNEGSKA, both from the germline V gene (reference sequence). V and J are trimmed by 3 bases and 5 bases, and the gene matches miss 3 bases of the junction. From the cysteine through the phenylalanine, the CDR3 covers 12 amino acids. Of the read, only the CDR3 DNA is kept; its 36 bases are in frame from base 1. Sequenced input: blood. The sequence was obtained from a woman younger than 30 with Graves' hyperthyroidism that later progressed to Graves' ophthalmopathy. Rearrangement joined TRBV20-1 to TRBJ1-2, with TRBD1 identical over 7 junction bases. The CDR3 reads as follows: CSASDRAYGYTF. The DNA is TGCAGTGCTAGCGACAGGGCATATGGCTACACCTTC.